Given below is one T cell receptor beta chain in context. This may be a read error, as it is one base from a much larger clone. This entry is derived from a study of T and B cells in COVID-19 patients. The V segment lost 6 bases and the J segment 3 bases; nucleotides outside the gene matches: 8. Per the germline V gene, CDR1 is MNHEY and CDR2 is SMNVEV (reference sequence). The CDR3 totals 14 residues. From blood, 250-500 ng of genomic DNA served as TRB template. TRB rearrangements were amplified by multiplex PCR with BIOMED2 TRB-A/B primers. One entry per CDR3 protein, called by TCRdb with MiXCR from the multiplex PCR reads. The repertoire has about 14,000 distinct CDR3 sequences, approximately 24% of them found once; the top ten carry more than 3.5%.

V and J are TRBV27 and TRBJ2-7, with 7 bases identical to TRBD1. The receptor was isolated from a human donor who had recovered from COVID-19. Sequenced sample: blood. CDR3 in DNA: TGTGCCAGCAGCCCGGGACAGCCTATCTACGAGCAGTACTTC. Translation: CASSPGQPIYEQYF.